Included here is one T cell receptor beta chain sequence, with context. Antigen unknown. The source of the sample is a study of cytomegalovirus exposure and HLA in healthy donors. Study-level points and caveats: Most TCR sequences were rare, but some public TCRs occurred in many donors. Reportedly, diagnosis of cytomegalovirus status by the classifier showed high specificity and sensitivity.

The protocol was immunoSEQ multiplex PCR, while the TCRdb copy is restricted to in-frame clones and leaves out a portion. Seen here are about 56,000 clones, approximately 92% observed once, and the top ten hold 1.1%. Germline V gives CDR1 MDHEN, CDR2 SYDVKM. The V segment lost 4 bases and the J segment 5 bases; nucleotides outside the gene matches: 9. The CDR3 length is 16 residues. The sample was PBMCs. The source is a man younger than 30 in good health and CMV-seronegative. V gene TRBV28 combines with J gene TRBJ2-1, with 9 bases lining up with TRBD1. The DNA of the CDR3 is TGTGCCAGCAGTTATATGGGACAGGGACTCAACAATGAGCAGTTCTTC. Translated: CASSYMGQGLNNEQFF.